This T cell receptor (beta chain) was documented in a study of blood T cell repertoires in COVID-19. Study-level background: Specimens from acute and convalescent COVID-19 originated in the United States, Italy and Spain. PBMCs, B-cell-depleted T cells, or T cells provided the cDNA or gDNA that made up the material.

Source study methods: The authors estimated nucleated cell counts from reference gene primer amplification. Sequencing used immunoSEQ multiplex PCR; TCRdb keeps in-frame clones, though not all of them. V, J and clone size derive from that table, while D and trimming were established from the DNA sequence. The sample has approximately 120,000 clones, nearly 85% seen once. In germline, CDR1 is LNHDA, CDR2 SQIVND (reference sequence). The CDR3 extends over 15 amino acids. The junction had 12 bases not matched to a gene; V was cut back by 6 bases and J by 4 bases. The V and J genes are TRBV19 and TRBJ2-7; 7 bases map to TRBD2. This clonotype originated in a woman aged 45-60 years with acute or convalescent COVID-19. The sequenced material came from peripheral blood. CDR3 DNA: TGTGCCAGTAGCAGGCAAGCGGGGACGATTTACGAGCAGTACTTC. Its translation is CASSRQAGTIYEQYF.